This T cell receptor beta chain is drawn from a study of shared clonotypes between healthy human individuals (dated by TCRdb to the early 2020s). Background on the whole study: Three men and two women, aged 18 to 49 years, made up the cohort. Leukapheresis yielded between about 0.9 and 9 billion PBMCs per donor. Different laboratories and diverse techniques were used to prepare libraries and sequence TCR repertoires, to increase sequencing depth and limit assay-specific biases. Blood TCR repertoires of about 5 healthy adults were deeply sequenced to estimate repertoire size and the extent of clonotype sharing between individuals. For each donor, three plates each were used for CD4 naive and CD4 memory, two plates were used for CD8 naive, and one plate was used for CD8 memory.

To note about this clone: Its antigen is not yet known. No clone much larger than this one lies a single base away; base qualities are absent.

What the research found in general, with its limitations: The small number of donors limited the genetic and exposure-history diversity represented. Based on pairwise subsampling, the degree of clonotype sharing among donors was expected to be affected by sequencing depth. Even with the large sequencing depth, rarefaction of the sorted-subset datasets indicated that sequencing was incomplete. Only blood was sampled, and tissue TCR repertoires likely differ from those in blood. Naive subsets generally had larger estimated clonotype richness than memory subsets did. Across four donors, about 5.2% of naive CD4, approximately 4% of naive CD8, approximately 2.5% of memory CD4, and approximately 0.4% of memory CD8 clonotypes were shared. Compared with non-shared clonotypes, the clonotypes found in all four sorted-subset donors had higher generation probabilities.

Healthy HIV-negative adults with no recently reported acute infections or vaccinations were included as donors. Every donor was a Caucasian adult living in Nashville, Tennessee, USA. CD4+ T cells were enriched by magnetic negative selection; naive cells were then positively selected on CD45RA, and the negative fraction formed the memory subset. After blood collection by leukapheresis, PBMCs were isolated using Ficoll-Histopaque density gradient centrifugation and then cryopreserved in the vapor phase of liquid nitrogen. Analytical flow cytometry was used to check the purity and quantity of every magnetically sorted T cell population. From each sorted fraction, genomic DNA was isolated and quantified by UV absorbance on a Nanodrop 2000c. TCR CDR3 regions were amplified from genomic DNA by multiplex PCR using the deep immunoSEQ assay. Extracted genomic DNA from each cell subset was spread evenly across all wells of several immunoSEQ 96-well plates, with each plate serving as a replicate. Each replicate PCR for sorted subsets received roughly 0.2 ug genomic DNA, equal to some 32,000 T cell genomes. Purified libraries were measured with a Qubit 3.0 fluorometer, size-checked on a Bioanalyzer 2100, and measured again with the KAPA Library Quantification kit. Every immunoSEQ 96-well plate was sequenced on a separate single-read 150-cycle Illumina NextSeq 550 flow cell. On the authors' methods: Because the immunoSEQ output included only junctional sequences and no quality scores, the filtering could not be the same as the filtering used for full-length reads. Sequences were annotated with PyIR, a Python wrapper for IgBLAST v1.9, and V/J genes and CDR3 were assigned using IMGT germline references. Reads were filtered out if the reads had weak V/J assignments (E-value above 1e-6), no CDR3, stop codons, out-of-frame junctions, or ambiguous translated residues. V3J clonotypes were defined by identical inferred V gene, J gene, and CDR3 amino acid sequence. To compute the percentage overlap between repertoires, the number of shared unique clonotypes was divided by the size of the smaller repertoire. Repertoire richness was assessed with RTK rarefaction, the Chao1 estimator, and Recon v2.1 estimates of unobserved clonotypes. Generation probabilities were computed with OLGA for all TCRbeta clonotypes obtained by the gDNA method from several donors. The table was pulled from immuneACCESS by TCRdb, which kept in-frame rearrangements only. Such tables lose some clones; where checked, under half of the loss comes from unresolved V genes, and the rest has no known cause. Clone size and V and J calls were adopted from that table, with D and trimming inferred from the DNA. The sample contains fewer than 3 million clones, under 95% of them found a single time. Around 0.35% of the sample is in the top ten clones.

From a lookup of the germline V gene, CDR1 and CDR2 are SGHDN and FVKESK. The CDR3, from cysteine to phenylalanine, totals 18 residues. Only the CDR3 region is kept as DNA, spanning 54 bases read in frame from base 1. The junction shows trimming of 4 bases on V and 8 bases on J, and the gene matches do not reach 20 bases of it. This sequence originates from a man between 18 and 35 years old in good health. Some clones in this sample may be carry-over from other donors' samples. Sequenced material: naive CD4+ T cells from PBMCs. The cell subset or site label on this specimen signifies: CD45RA+ positively selected. This chain is built from TRBV14 and TRBJ1-5; the central 7 bases match TRBD1. CDR3 region: CASSPNMHRGPKGKPQHF. The DNA sequence is given as TGTGCCAGCAGCCCTAACATGCACAGGGGTCCGAAGGGGAAGCCCCAGCATTTT.